This T cell receptor beta chain was found in a study of blood T cell repertoires in COVID-19. Study-wide context: PBMCs, B-cell-depleted T cells, or T cells provided the cDNA or gDNA that made up the material.

Per the study methods: Amplification from reference gene primers served as the basis for estimated nucleated cell counts. Sequenced by immunoSEQ multiplex PCR; TCRdb stores in-frame clones only, minus some. V and J calls and clone size come straight from that table; D and trimming were deduced from the DNA. Seen here are around 160,000 clones, roughly 80% observed once, and the top ten hold about 39%. This sequence was found in a human donor in a cohort sampled during active COVID-19. Sequenced: peripheral blood.

CDR3 DNA sequence: TGTGCCAGCAGCTTGTTCGGAGCGGGGCCCAATGAGCAGTTCTTC. Translation: CASSLFGAGPNEQFF. The V call is TRBV5-4, the J call TRBJ2-1, with 7 bases identical to TRBD2. Germline-derived CDR1 and CDR2 are SGHNT and YYREEE (reference sequence). The CDR3 extends over 15 amino acids. After removal of 1 base from V and 6 bases from J, the junction contained 7 bases not matched to a gene. Looking up the rest from reference TRBV5-4 and TRBJ2-1 gives the full variable domain: ETGVTQSPTHLIKTRGQQVTLRCSSQSGHNTVSWYQQALGQGPQFIFQYYREEENGRGNFPPRFSGLQFPNYSSELNVNALELDDSALYLCASSLFGAGPNEQFFGPGTRLTVL.